Below are 21 T cell receptor beta chains sequenced from a single sample in a study of CD8 T cells in Susac syndrome. cDNA came from around 0.5 to 1 ug RNA primed by random hexamers. TCRdb reprocessed the immunoSEQ multiplex PCR reads via MiXCR and lists one record per CDR3 protein. The sample shows about 190,000 distinct CDR3 sequences, roughly 92% of them seen only once. The sequencing sample was made of CD4+ T cells from PBMCs. The receptor source for this set is a human donor in good health.

This chain links TRBV29-1 with TRBJ1-5; 11 bases agree with TRBD1. Per the germline V gene, CDR1 is SQVTM and CDR2 is ANQGSEA. V shed 6 bases and J 6 bases; nucleotides not matched to a gene: 7. There are 14 residues in the CDR3. The DNA of the CDR3 is TGCAGCGTGATGGACAGGGGGCTGTTTCAGCCCCAGCATTTT. Residues: CSVMDRGLFQPQHF.

The chain carries TRBV15 and TRBJ2-3; D not resolved. Germline V CDR1 and CDR2: LNHNV, YYDKDF (reference sequence). This CDR3 is built from 15 residues. V was pared by 7 bases and J by 4 bases, with 18 bases between. The CDR3 loop reads CATTPNVPQADTQYF. CDR3 DNA: TGTGCCACCACCCCAAACGTACCGCAGGCAGATACGCAGTATTTT.

V is TRBV29-1 and J is TRBJ2-5; D gene unclear. Germline values: CDR1 SQVTM, CDR2 ANQGSEA. The CDR3 has 11 residues. V was pared by 4 bases and J by 4 bases, with 7 bases between. The CDR3 nucleotides read TGCAGCGTTGGGGTAGCAGAGACCCAGTACTTC. Encoded protein: CSVGVAETQYF.

Details on this clonotype: The junction does not match germline at one end; this may be a read error. The rearrangement links TRBV5-4 to TRBJ1-3; 12 bases are a match to TRBD1. Germline V CDR1 and CDR2: SGHNT, YYREEE (reference sequence). The CDR3 spans 21 residues. CDR3 region: CASSLSHPGQGALLSENTIYF. The CDR3 nucleotides read TGTGCCAGCAGCTTATCGCATCCGGGACAGGGGGCCCTACTCTCTGAAAACACCATATATTTT. The whole variable domain, filled in from reference TRBV5-4 and TRBJ1-3, reads ETGVTQSPTHLIKTRGQQVTLRCSSQSGHNTVSWYQQALGQGPQFIFQYYREEENGRGNFPPRFSGLQFPNYSSELNVNALELDDSALYLCASSLSHPGQGALLSENTIYFGEGSWLTVV.

The chain combines TRBV2 with TRBJ1-3; 7 bases match TRBD1. The V segment lost 5 bases and the J segment 0 bases; nucleotides outside the gene matches: 4. Germline V CDR1 and CDR2: SNHLY, FYNNEI. CDR3 length: 15 residues. The CDR3 nucleotides are TGTGCCAGCAGTCCGGGACAGATCTCTGGAAACACCATATATTTT. It yields the protein CASSPGQISGNTIYF. The full variable domain, in which reference TRBV2 and TRBJ1-3 provide the parts outside the CDR3, is EPEVTQTPSHQVTQMGQEVILRCVPISNHLYFYWYRQILGQKVEFLVSFYNNEISEKSEIFDDQFSVERPDGSNFTLKIRSTKLEDSAMYFCASSPGQISGNTIYFGEGSWLTVV.

The chain carries TRBV20-1 and TRBJ1-5; no clear D gene. Looked up from germline, CDR1 is DFQATT and CDR2 is SNEGSKA (reference sequence). Trimming shortened V by 3 bases and J by 0 bases, and 9 bases separated the two germline ends. The CDR3 has 14 amino acids. Here the CDR3 reads CSASKRNSNQPQHF. Written as DNA, the CDR3 is TGCAGTGCTAGTAAGCGAAATAGCAATCAGCCCCAGCATTTT.

The J gene is TRBJ1-6, the V gene TRBV3-1; D is ambiguous. The CDR3 spans 14 residues. The V end was cut by 3 bases, the J end by 10 bases, with 13 bases between. Per germline, CDR1 LGHDT and CDR2 YNNKEL (reference sequence). The CDR3: CASSQSPFHSPLHF. CDR3 DNA sequence: TGTGCCAGCAGCCAGTCGCCGTTTCACTCACCCCTCCACTTT.

In this sample, this clonotype turned up once. This sequence joins TRBV14 and TRBJ1-2, with D maybe TRBD1 (6 bases). The germline V gene has CDR1 SGHDN and CDR2 FVKESK. V lost 2 bases, J lost 8 bases, and 15 bases lay in between. The CDR3 loop spans 14 amino acids. The chain's CDR3 is CASSQTQQGGGYTF. The DNA of the CDR3 is TGTGCCAGCAGCCAAACGCAACAGGGAGGGGGCTACACCTTC.

The chain carries TRBV28 and TRBJ2-5; 8 bases are a match to TRBD1. Per the germline V gene, CDR1 is MDHEN and CDR2 is SYDVKM. The CDR3 sequence is 15 residues long. V dropped 0 bases and J dropped 4; count of bases not matched to a gene: 4. CDR3 nucleotide sequence: TGTGCCAGCAGTTTATGGGCAGGGGGCGGAGAGACCCAGTACTTC. It specifies CASSLWAGGGETQYF.

J is TRBJ1-5 and V is TRBV23-1, with D maybe TRBD1 (5 bases). TRBV23-1 is designated an ORF whose function remains uncertain. The CDR3 totals 15 residues. Trimming stripped 6 bases from V and 3 bases from J, with 15 bases between. Here the CDR3 reads CASSPLWGLNQPQHF. CDR3 nucleotides: TGCGCCAGCAGCCCCTTGTGGGGCCTCAATCAGCCCCAGCATTTT.

This chain joins TRBV18 and TRBJ1-1; 7 bases are shared with TRBD1. CDR1 and CDR2 from the germline V gene are KGHSH and LQKENI. This CDR3 comprises 16 residues. The ends lost 3 bases at V and 1 base at J; junction bases unmatched: 8. The CDR3 bases are TGTGCCAGCTCACCGTTGACAGGGAGTGGGAACACTGAAGCTTTCTTT. It yields the protein CASSPLTGSGNTEAFF.

This chain connects TRBV15 to TRBJ2-5, with D uncertain. This CDR3 spans 9 amino acids. Germline loops: CDR1 LNHNV, CDR2 YYDKDF (reference sequence). V lost 6 bases and J 5 bases, leaving 1 base between the germline ends. CDR3 nucleotide sequence: TGTGCCACCAGGGAGACCCAGTACTTC. Translating gives CATRETQYF.

This chain links TRBV10-3 with TRBJ1-4; D is possibly TRBD1 (5 bases). V was trimmed by 3 bases and J by 1 base, leaving 12 bases between them. Germline V CDR1 and CDR2: ENHRY, SYGVKD. This CDR3 has 16 amino acids. The CDR3 sequence is CAISDQYRLTNEKLFF. The DNA for the CDR3 is TGTGCCATCAGTGACCAATACAGGCTAACTAATGAAAAACTGTTTTTT.

The rearrangement joins TRBV12-3 or TRBV12-4 to TRBJ1-5; 8 nucleotides agree with TRBD1. The CDR3 sequence is 14 residues long. The V segment lost 5 bases and the J segment 9 bases; nucleotides outside the gene matches: 9. The CDR3 here is CASSQGAHRVPQHF. The CDR3 nucleotides read TGTGCCAGCAGTCAGGGGGCCCACCGTGTGCCCCAGCATTTT.

This clonotype is a singleton in its sample. The rearrangement links TRBV3-1 to TRBJ1-2; D is perhaps TRBD1 (5 bases). Trimming removed 3 bases from V and 4 bases from J, with 12 bases in between. Germline CDR1 LGHDT, CDR2 YNNKEL (reference sequence). This CDR3 spans 14 amino acids. CDR3 sequence: CASSHPTVPYGYTF. DNA of the CDR3: TGTGCCAGCAGCCACCCGACAGTTCCCTATGGCTACACCTTC.

V usage is TRBV29-1 and J usage is TRBJ2-7, with 8 bases identical to TRBD1. The V gene's germline CDR1 is SQVTM and CDR2 ANQGSEA. V was pared by 7 bases and J by 2 bases, with 7 bases of the junction left unmatched. The CDR3 covers 13 residues. The CDR3 reads CSATGTGAYEQYF. The CDR3 DNA is TGCAGCGCTACCGGGACAGGAGCCTACGAGCAGTACTTC.

The chain links TRBV28 to TRBJ2-3, with D maybe TRBD2 (6 bases). V was clipped by 8 bases and J by 1 base, with 13 bases between them. The CDR3 length is 14 residues. Per the germline V gene, CDR1 is MDHEN and CDR2 is SYDVKM. The CDR3 loop is CASVGWRGTDTQYF. The DNA for the CDR3 is TGTGCCAGCGTTGGATGGAGGGGCACAGATACGCAGTATTTT.

This chain links TRBV30 with TRBJ1-6; weak D call: TRBD1 (5 bases). The V gene's germline CDR1 is GTSNPN and CDR2 SVGIG (reference sequence). The CDR3 spans 14 residues. V gave up 3 bases and J gave up 7 bases, with 13 bases separating them. CDR3 amino acids: CAWRAGPLNSPLHF. CDR3 nucleotides: TGTGCCTGGAGAGCGGGACCGCTCAATTCACCCCTCCACTTT.

The chain carries TRBV21-1 and TRBJ2-3; the table's D call, TRBD1, was not checked against the DNA. TRBV21-1 is a known pseudogene. The CDR3 is 15 amino acids. The CDR3 loop reads CASSKATGNADTQYF. The CDR3 DNA reads TGTGCCAGCAGCAAAGCCACAGGGAACGCAGATACGCAGTATTTT.

This clonotype was counted only a few times. The chain is built from TRBV14 and TRBJ1-1, with D maybe TRBD1 (6 bases). This CDR3 comprises 11 residues. CDR1 SGHDN and CDR2 FVKESK come from the germline V gene. V was trimmed by 5 bases and J by 8 bases, leaving 9 bases between them. The CDR3 spells CASSFDREAFF. The DNA for the CDR3 is TGTGCCAGCAGCTTCGACAGGGAAGCTTTCTTT.

The sample holds one count of this clonotype. CDR3: CASSHIGVGEKLFF. CDR3 coding DNA: TGTGCCAGCAGCCATATCGGAGTGGGTGAAAAACTGTTTTTT. J is TRBJ1-4 and V is TRBV14; D remains ambiguous. The CDR3 is made up of 14 amino acids. Trimming removed 3 bases at V and 7 bases at J, with 12 bases between. From germline, CDR1 is SGHDN and CDR2 FVKESK. The entire variable domain, with the rest obtained from reference TRBV14 and TRBJ1-4, is as follows: EAGVTQFPSHSVIEKGQTVTLRCDPISGHDNLYWYRRVMGKEIKFLLHFVKESKQDESGMPNNRFLAERTGGTYSTLKVQPAELEDSGVYFCASSHIGVGEKLFFGSGTQLSVL.